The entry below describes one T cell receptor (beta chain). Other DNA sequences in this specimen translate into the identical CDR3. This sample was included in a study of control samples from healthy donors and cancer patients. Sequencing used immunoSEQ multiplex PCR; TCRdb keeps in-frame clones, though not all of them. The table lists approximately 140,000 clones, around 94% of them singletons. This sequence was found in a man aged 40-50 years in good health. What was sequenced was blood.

This CDR3 reads CASSLTGGAGELFF. Written as DNA, the CDR3 is TGTGCCAGCAGCCTGACAGGGGGAGCCGGGGAGCTGTTTTTT. V is TRBV6-5 and J is TRBJ2-2, with TRBD1 identical over 9 bases. The ends lost 6 bases at V and 6 bases at J; junction bases unmatched: 5. Per germline, CDR1 MNHEY and CDR2 SVGAGI. The CDR3 has 14 amino acids.